This T cell receptor beta chain was retrieved from a study of blood T cell repertoires in COVID-19. Background on the study: Collection of acute and convalescent COVID-19 samples took place in the United States, Italy and Spain. From T cells, B-cell-depleted T cells, or PBMCs came the material, which was cDNA or gDNA.

Study members were between about 18 and 100 years old and lived in about two dozen US regions. The study assigned cohorts using participant-reported clinical history. Assay used: immunoSEQ multiplex PCR; TCRdb lists only in-frame clones, some missing. The sample includes some 200,000 clones, more than 75% of them seen just once. The origin of this receptor is a woman in her thirties or forties with acute COVID-19. The specimen sequenced was PBMCs or T cells enriched from blood (not recorded which).

The CDR3 reads CASRRTSGGYNEQFF. The CDR3 DNA follows: TGTGCCAGCAGGCGGACTAGCGGGGGGTACAATGAGCAGTTCTTC. The V call is TRBV2, the J call TRBJ2-1; TRBD2 matches at 14 bases. In germline, CDR1 is SNHLY, CDR2 FYNNEI. This CDR3 spans 15 amino acids. V was clipped by 6 bases and J by 4 bases; unmatched bases: 2.